This T cell receptor beta chain stems from a study of blood T cells in healthy people across ages. A second PCR, run for about 6 to 11 cycles, used a sample-barcoded 5' primer plus a J-beta primer mix. One entry per CDR3 protein, called by TCRdb with MiXCR from the 5' RACE reads. The table has 1.2 million to 1.5 million distinct CDR3 sequences, roughly 40% seen once. With 0 bases removed from V and 0 bases from J, the gap between germline ends came to 10 bases. Germline CDR1 and CDR2: SGHRS and YFSETQ. The CDR3 covers 16 residues. This clonotype originated in a woman aged 18-35 years in good health. This rearrangement joins TRBV5-1 to TRBJ1-5; a possible D gene is TRBD1 (5 bases). Material for sequencing was blood. The CDR3 DNA reads as TGCGCCAGCAGCTTGGGGGGACCGGGTAGCAATCAGCCCCAGCATTTT. As protein: CASSLGGPGSNQPQHF.